The present entry profiles one T cell receptor beta chain with its context. Its antigen is as yet unknown. V lost 0 bases, J lost 8 bases, and 6 bases stayed unmatched. The CDR3 is 15 residues long. In germline, CDR1 is SGHDT, CDR2 YYEEEE. This specimen comes from a study of OX40 agonist ivuxolimab in advanced cancers. Patients were ineligible given autoimmune disease history or systemic immunosuppression. Study-wide findings and caveats: Within 6 weeks, CD4+ and CD8+ blood T cells expanded clonally at 0.1 to 3.0 mg/kg. CD8+ T cells showed, on average, more clonal expansion than CD4+ cells.

The method was immunoSEQ multiplex PCR; TCRdb's version includes in-frame clones alone and lacks a portion of them. The sample records around 30,000 clones, over 75% being singletons. This sequence joins TRBV5-6 and TRBJ2-1; 9 bases line up with TRBD1. This receptor was taken from an adult with an advanced solid tumor such as melanoma, head and neck, liver or kidney cancer. This specimen consisted of CD4+ or CD8+ T cells sorted from blood, obtained in a trial of the OX40 agonist ivuxolimab. DNA for the CDR3: TGTGCCAGCAGCTTGGGGGACAGGGCGTTTGATGAGCAGTTCTTC. Residues: CASSLGDRAFDEQFF. The variable domain in full, with the rest retrieved from reference TRBV5-6 and TRBJ2-1, is DAGVTQSPTHLIKTRGQQVTLRCSPKSGHDTVSWYQQALGQGPQFIFQYYEEEERQRGNFPDRFSGHQFPNYSSELNVNALLLGDSALYLCASSLGDRAFDEQFFGPGTRLTVL.